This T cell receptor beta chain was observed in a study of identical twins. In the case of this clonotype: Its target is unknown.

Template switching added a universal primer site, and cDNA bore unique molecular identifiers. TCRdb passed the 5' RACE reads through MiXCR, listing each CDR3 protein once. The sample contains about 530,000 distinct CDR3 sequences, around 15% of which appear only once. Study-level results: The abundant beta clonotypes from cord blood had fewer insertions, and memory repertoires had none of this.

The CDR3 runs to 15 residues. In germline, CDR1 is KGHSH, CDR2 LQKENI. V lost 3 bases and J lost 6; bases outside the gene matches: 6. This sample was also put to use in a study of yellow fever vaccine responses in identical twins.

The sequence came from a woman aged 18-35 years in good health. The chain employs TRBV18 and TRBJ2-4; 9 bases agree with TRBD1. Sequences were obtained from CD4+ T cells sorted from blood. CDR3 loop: CASSPTGTGRNIQYF. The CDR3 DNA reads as TGTGCCAGCTCACCGACCGGGACAGGGAGAAACATTCAGTACTTC.